This entry lists 18 T cell receptor beta chains sequenced from one sample in a study of response to subunit inactivated influenza vaccine. Via MiXCR, TCRdb re-called the RT-PCR reads, giving one row per CDR3 protein. The table lists 450,000 to 700,000 distinct CDR3 sequences, about 15% of them singletons. Here the sequenced sample was PBMCs from blood, taken 11 to 12 days after vaccination. Source of these receptors: a man aged 45-60 years who received an inactivated influenza vaccine.

The V gene is TRBV7-9, the J gene TRBJ2-1; 9 nucleotides line up with TRBD1. The CDR3 is 15 amino acids. Germline-derived CDR1 and CDR2 are SEHNR and FQNEAQ (reference sequence). The V segment lost 5 bases and the J segment 8 bases; nucleotides outside the gene matches: 10. CDR3 sequence: CASSLPGTGIYEQFF. Written as DNA, the CDR3 is TGTGCCAGCAGCCTCCCCGGGACAGGGATTTATGAGCAGTTCTTC.

V is TRBV9 and J is TRBJ2-1; D not resolved. CDR3 length: 15 amino acids. Germline CDR1 SGDLS, CDR2 YYNGEE. Trimming removed 2 bases at V and 8 bases at J, with 17 bases between. In DNA form, the CDR3 reads TGTGCCAGCAGCGTCGGGCCGGTCCCACGGGATGAGCAGTTCTTC. Its translation: CASSVGPVPRDEQFF. Using reference TRBV9 and TRBJ2-1 for the parts outside the CDR3, the full variable domain is DSGVTQTPKHLITATGQRVTLRCSPRSGDLSVYWYQQSLDQGLQFLIQYYNGEERAKGNILERFSAQQFPDLHSELNLSSLELGDSALYFCASSVGPVPRDEQFFGPGTRLTVL.

This chain joins TRBV3-1 and TRBJ2-1; D ambiguous. With 4 bases removed from V and 5 bases from J, the gap between germline ends came to 15 bases. Germline V lookup: CDR1 LGHDT, CDR2 YNNKEL (reference sequence). The CDR3 has 15 amino acids. The chain's CDR3 is CASSPDGTRNNEQFF. CDR3 DNA: TGTGCCAGCAGCCCCGACGGTACACGCAACAATGAGCAGTTCTTC.

The chain employs TRBV29-1 and TRBJ1-2; 10 bases align to TRBD1. The CDR3 covers 15 residues. Germline values: CDR1 SQVTM, CDR2 ANQGSEA. The trim removed 3 bases at V and 4 bases at J, leaving 8 bases unmatched. CDR3 bases: TGCAGCGTTGAGGGCAGCCGGGACAGGGGCTATGGCTACACCTTC. Its protein product is CSVEGSRDRGYGYTF.

The table lists this clonotype with a few counts. The J gene is TRBJ2-7, the V gene TRBV7-8; a possible D gene is TRBD1 (6 bases). The CDR3 is 14 amino acids. Looked up from germline, CDR1 is SGHVS and CDR2 is FQNEAQ. Trimming removed 5 bases at V and 3 bases at J, with 14 bases between. The CDR3 DNA follows: TGTGCCAGCAGCCCAACTACAGGGCTCTACGAGCAGTACTTC. Residues: CASSPTTGLYEQYF.

The chain has TRBV10-3 and TRBJ2-6; the D is unclear. Germline values: CDR1 ENHRY, CDR2 SYGVKD. Trimming took 3 bases from V and 4 from J, leaving 7 bases between them. There are 14 residues in the CDR3. Here the CDR3 reads CAISESVGANVLTF. The CDR3 region has the DNA TGTGCCATCAGTGAATCCGTGGGGGCCAACGTCCTGACTTTC.

V and J are TRBV20-1 and TRBJ1-2; D gene ambiguous. CDR3 length equals 13 residues. Between the trimmed V and J ends, which lost 6 bases and 9 bases, there was a span of 20 bases. Germline V CDR1 and CDR2: DFQATT, SNEGSKA (reference sequence). CDR3 sequence: CSAHGQGSSCYTF. DNA of the CDR3: TGCAGTGCCCACGGGCAAGGTTCTTCTTGCTACACCTTC.

This clonotype was seen repeatedly, ten times or more. The junction departs from the called germline gene at one end, perhaps through a read error. The chain combines TRBV5-1 with TRBJ1-6; possible D gene TRBD1, 6 bases. This CDR3 spans 14 amino acids. Germline CDR1 is SGHRS and CDR2 is YFSETQ. The CDR3 DNA follows: TGTGCCAGCAGCCTAGGACAGCTCGATTCACCCCTCCACTTT. This sequence encodes CASSLGQLDSPLHF. Variable domain in full (rest from reference TRBV5-1 and TRBJ1-6): KAGVTQTPRYLIKTRGQQVTLSCSPISGHRSVSWYQQTPGQGLQFLFEYFSETQRNKGNFPGRFSGRQFSNSRSEMNVSTLELGDSALYLCASSLGQLDSPLHFGNGTRLTVT.

This clonotype was picked up many times. The CDR3 sequence: CASSQFSRNEQFF. CDR3 in DNA: TGCGCCAGCAGCCAGTTTAGTCGAAATGAGCAGTTCTTC. The chain combines TRBV4-3 with TRBJ2-1; D unclear. This CDR3 comprises 13 residues. V was shortened by 3 bases and J by 7 bases, with 10 bases between the two germline ends. Germline V CDR1 and CDR2: LGHNA, YSLEER.

The CDR3 region is CASSLLAGGPSNEQFF. In DNA form, the CDR3 reads TGTGCCAGCAGTTTACTAGCGGGAGGGCCAAGCAATGAGCAGTTCTTC. The gene calls are TRBV27 and TRBJ2-1, with TRBD2 identical over 12 bases. The CDR3 is made up of 16 amino acids. CDR1 is MNHEY and CDR2 is SMNVEV in the germline V gene (reference sequence). V was clipped by 2 bases and J by 6 bases; unmatched bases: 5.

The sample holds many counts of this clonotype. The chain recombines TRBV14 with TRBJ2-2; 8 bases align to TRBD1. V lost 4 bases and J lost 5; bases outside the gene matches: 9. The CDR3 runs 16 residues. CDR1 and CDR2 from the germline V gene are SGHDN and FVKESK. CDR3 protein: CASSPSGTGDTGELFF. Here the CDR3 DNA reads TGTGCCAGCAGCCCATCCGGGACAGGTGATACCGGGGAGCTGTTTTTT.

V gene TRBV7-2 combines with J gene TRBJ1-5; D remains unclear. V was cut by 5 bases and J by 4 bases, with 9 bases left in between. Germline CDR1 is SGHTA and CDR2 is FQGNSA. CDR3 size: 13 residues. Written as DNA, the CDR3 is TGTGCCAGCAGCCGAATGGGTAATCAGCCCCAGCATTTT. This translates into CASSRMGNQPQHF.

The chain carries TRBV5-1 and TRBJ2-1; 10 positions agree with TRBD1. Germline loops: CDR1 SGHRS, CDR2 YFSETQ. V gave up 4 bases and J gave up 9 bases; unmatched junction bases: 10. CDR3 length: 15 amino acids. For the CDR3, the DNA is TGCGCCAGCAGCCCCCGGGACAGGGGAGTGGGTGAGCAGTTCTTC. Amino acid sequence: CASSPRDRGVGEQFF. Full variable domain (missing parts from reference TRBV5-1 and TRBJ2-1): KAGVTQTPRYLIKTRGQQVTLSCSPISGHRSVSWYQQTPGQGLQFLFEYFSETQRNKGNFPGRFSGRQFSNSRSEMNVSTLELGDSALYLCASSPRDRGVGEQFFGPGTRLTVL.

The chain carries TRBV7-2 and TRBJ2-2, with TRBD2 identical over 9 bases. J was trimmed by 4 bases and V by 0 bases; bases with no gene match: 12. CDR3 length equals 19 residues. Germline V lookup: CDR1 SGHTA, CDR2 FQGNSA. CDR3 region: CASSLALLAGMPSTGELFF. The DNA for the CDR3 is TGTGCCAGCAGCTTAGCGCTTCTAGCGGGAATGCCGAGCACCGGGGAGCTGTTTTTT.

The J gene is TRBJ2-5, the V gene TRBV5-1; the match to TRBD1 covers 12 bases. Germline CDR1 and CDR2: SGHRS and YFSETQ. The V segment lost 3 bases and the J segment 5 bases; nucleotides outside the gene matches: 8. The length of the CDR3 is 16 residues. CDR3 DNA: TGCGCCAGCAGCTGGGGGACAGGGGGCATTTCGGAGACCCAGTACTTC. This encodes CASSWGTGGISETQYF.

This clonotype came up a few times. The rearrangement links TRBV4-1 to TRBJ2-2; D call uncertain. The CDR3 covers 15 residues. Germline CDR1 reads MGHRA; CDR2 reads YSYEKL. V shed 1 base and J shed 0 bases, with 6 bases lying between them. The chain's CDR3 is CASSQGAANTGELFF. The CDR3 DNA follows: TGCGCCAGCAGCCAAGGGGCAGCGAACACCGGGGAGCTGTTTTTT.

The chain combines TRBV7-2 with TRBJ2-1; tentative D call: TRBD2 (6 bases). Between the trimmed V and J ends, which lost 1 base and 2 bases, there was a span of 15 bases. This CDR3 comprises 17 residues. Germline lookup yields CDR1 SGHTA and CDR2 FQGNSA. CDR3 amino acids: CASSLVWGEAPYNEQFF. CDR3 nucleotide sequence: TGTGCCAGCAGCTTAGTTTGGGGGGAGGCCCCCTACAATGAGCAGTTCTTC.

The gene calls are TRBV25-1 and TRBJ2-7; 7 bases are a match to TRBD1. Germline CDR1 reads MGHDK; CDR2 reads SYGVNS. V lost 6 bases, J lost 6 bases, and 8 bases stayed unmatched. There are 13 residues in the CDR3. This chain's CDR3 is CASSRGGLREQYF. The CDR3 DNA follows: TGTGCCAGCAGCAGAGGGGGCCTGCGCGAGCAGTACTTC.